These T cell receptor beta chains were read from a single sample in a study of cytomegalovirus exposure and HLA in healthy donors. Assay used: immunoSEQ multiplex PCR; TCRdb lists only in-frame clones, some missing. Of 85,000 to 130,000 clones in the sample, roughly 75% are singletons; the top ten hold more than 1.5%. The sequencing sample was made of PBMCs. Every receptor here comes from a woman in her 40s in good health and CMV-seronegative. Each CDR3 is given without its conserved first and last residue. The order of the fields is CDR3 protein, D gene, CDR3 length, V gene, J gene. The D gene is left open where the match is weak.

CDR3: ASSYSRMGGAF
D: NA
length: 11
V: TRBV6-6
J: TRBJ1-1

CDR3: ASSGGLYGYT
D: NA
length: 10
V: TRBV2
J: TRBJ1-2

CDR3: ASSIRTGGDYGYT
D: NA
length: 13
V: TRBV5-1
J: TRBJ1-2

CDR3: ASRDLRGGYTEAF
D: TRBD1
length: 13
V: TRBV10-2
J: TRBJ1-1

CDR3: ASSALAGGYGNEQF
D: TRBD2
length: 14
V: TRBV5-1
J: TRBJ2-1

CDR3: ASSIGDRGRINQPQH
D: TRBD1
length: 15
V: TRBV19
J: TRBJ1-5

CDR3: ASSFMSSHEQY
D: NA
length: 11
V: TRBV5-6
J: TRBJ2-7

CDR3: ASSQQTGLPYEQY
D: TRBD1
length: 13
V: TRBV18
J: TRBJ2-7

CDR3: ASSQVRSLQDEQF
D: NA
length: 13
V: TRBV14
J: TRBJ2-1

CDR3: ASSQDWGGGGRRSDTQY
D: NA
length: 17
V: TRBV4-3
J: TRBJ2-3

CDR3: ASSLGTVNEQY
D: NA
length: 11
V: TRBV5-4
J: TRBJ2-7

CDR3: ASSLDPGGWTEAF
D: TRBD1
length: 13
V: TRBV7-9
J: TRBJ1-1

CDR3: ASSPRVGAPNYGYT
D: NA
length: 14
V: TRBV28
J: TRBJ1-2

CDR3: ASSLVVGTGMLETQY
D: TRBD1
length: 15
V: TRBV7-9
J: TRBJ2-5

CDR3: ASSLVLEGHT
D: NA
length: 10
V: TRBV7-9
J: TRBJ1-2

CDR3: ASSLDGANTGELF
D: NA
length: 13
V: TRBV5-1
J: TRBJ2-2

CDR3: ASSFTGGGLHEQY
D: TRBD2
length: 13
V: TRBV7-3
J: TRBJ2-7

CDR3: ASSPLSGSSYNEQF
D: NA
length: 14
V: TRBV4-1
J: TRBJ2-1

CDR3: ASSSQGDTEAF
D: TRBD1
length: 11
V: TRBV7-6
J: TRBJ1-1

CDR3: ASSPTGDYGYT
D: TRBD1
length: 11
V: TRBV6-6
J: TRBJ1-2

CDR3: SVDDSRTSGSPGETQY
D: TRBD2
length: 16
V: TRBV29-1
J: TRBJ2-5

CDR3: ASSLEGGRRQF
D: TRBD2
length: 11
V: TRBV7-2
J: TRBJ2-1

CDR3: ASSGLRGSSNQPQH
D: NA
length: 14
V: TRBV21-1
J: TRBJ1-5

CDR3: ASSLEGLLAGQETQY
D: TRBD2
length: 15
V: TRBV5-1
J: TRBJ2-5

CDR3: ASRNGYTSYNEQF
D: NA
length: 13
V: TRBV6-5
J: TRBJ2-1

CDR3: SVERTSGRETQY
D: TRBD2
length: 12
V: TRBV29-1
J: TRBJ2-5

CDR3: AISPGLAGGKSSYNEQF
D: TRBD2
length: 17
V: TRBV10-3
J: TRBJ2-1

CDR3: ASSQEFRGTGDIRAEAF
D: TRBD1
length: 17
V: TRBV4-3
J: TRBJ1-1

CDR3: ASSPNHSGTDEAF
D: TRBD1
length: 13
V: TRBV18
J: TRBJ1-1

CDR3: ASSPWTGERRTEAF
D: TRBD1
length: 14
V: TRBV19
J: TRBJ1-1